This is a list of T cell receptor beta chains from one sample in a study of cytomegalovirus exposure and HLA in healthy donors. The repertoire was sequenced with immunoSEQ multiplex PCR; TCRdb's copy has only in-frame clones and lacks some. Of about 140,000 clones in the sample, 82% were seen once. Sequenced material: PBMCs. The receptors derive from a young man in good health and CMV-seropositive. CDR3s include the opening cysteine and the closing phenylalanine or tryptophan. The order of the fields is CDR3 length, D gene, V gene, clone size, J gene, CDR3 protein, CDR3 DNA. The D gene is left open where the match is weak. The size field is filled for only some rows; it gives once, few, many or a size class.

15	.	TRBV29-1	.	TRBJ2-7	CSVEGSRGSSYEQYF	TGCAGCGTTGAGGGTAGTAGGGGCAGTTCCTACGAGCAGTACTTC
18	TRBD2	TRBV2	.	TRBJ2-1	CASSEAGWTSGKNNEQFF	TGTGCCAGCAGTGAAGCGGGGTGGACTAGCGGGAAAAACAATGAGCAGTTCTTC
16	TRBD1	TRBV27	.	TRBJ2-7	CASSLRDSLSSYEQYF	TGTGCCAGCAGTCTCCGGGACAGTTTAAGCTCCTACGAGCAGTACTTC
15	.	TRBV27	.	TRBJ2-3	CASRAGLAATDTQYF	TGTGCCAGCAGGGCCGGGTTAGCCGCCACAGATACGCAGTATTTT
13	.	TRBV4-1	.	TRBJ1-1	CASSQGVNTEAFF	TGCGCCAGCAGCCAAGGCGTGAACACTGAAGCTTTCTTT
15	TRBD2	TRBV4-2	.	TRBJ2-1	CASSQETSGSNEQFF	TGTGCCAGCAGCCAAGAGACTAGCGGGAGCAATGAGCAGTTCTTC
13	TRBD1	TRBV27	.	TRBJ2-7	CASSFYTGDEQYF	TGTGCCAGCAGTTTTTACACAGGGGACGAGCAGTACTTC
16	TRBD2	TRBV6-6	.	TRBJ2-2	CASIRSGREGTGELFF	TGTGCCAGCATACGGAGTGGGAGGGAAGGCACCGGGGAGCTGTTTTTT
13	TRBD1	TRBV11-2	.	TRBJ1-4	CASSLQGARKLFF	TGTGCCAGCAGCTTACAGGGGGCGCGGAAACTGTTTTTT
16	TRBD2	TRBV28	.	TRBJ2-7	CASSFGGATSTYEQYF	TGTGCCAGCAGTTTCGGGGGGGCCACAAGTACCTACGAGCAGTACTTC
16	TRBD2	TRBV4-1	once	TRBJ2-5	CASSQDASGSGETQYF	TGCGCCAGCAGCCAAGATGCTAGCGGGAGCGGTGAGACCCAGTACTTC
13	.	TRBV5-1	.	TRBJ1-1	CASSLGSNTEAFF	TGCGCCAGCAGCCTAGGCTCCAACACTGAAGCTTTCTTT
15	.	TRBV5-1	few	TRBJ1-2	CASSFHGQPGDGYTF	TGCGCCAGCAGCTTCCATGGACAGCCGGGCGATGGCTACACCTTC
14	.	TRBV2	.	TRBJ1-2	CASSEMAANYGYTF	TGTGCCAGCAGTGAAATGGCAGCGAACTATGGCTACACCTTC
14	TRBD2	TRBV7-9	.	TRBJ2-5	CASRGTSGTGEQYF	TGTGCCAGCAGGGGGACTAGCGGGACGGGTGAGCAGTACTTC
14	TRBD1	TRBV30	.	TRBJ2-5	CAWKHDRGRFEQYF	TGTGCCTGGAAACACGACAGGGGGCGATTTGAGCAGTACTTC
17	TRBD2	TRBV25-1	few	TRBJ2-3	CASSARPGLAGTDTQYF	TGTGCCAGCAGTGCTCGACCGGGACTAGCTGGCACAGATACGCAGTATTTT
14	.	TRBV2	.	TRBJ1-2	CASSPRARNYGYTF	TGTGCCAGCAGTCCCAGGGCCCGGAACTATGGCTACACCTTC
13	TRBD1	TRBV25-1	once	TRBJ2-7	CASSVGGAYEQYF	TGTGCCAGCAGTGTAGGGGGCGCTTACGAGCAGTACTTC
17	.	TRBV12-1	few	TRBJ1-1	CASSFAPRQGMNTEAFF	TGTGCCAGCAGCTTTGCTCCCCGACAGGGAATGAACACTGAAGCTTTCTTT
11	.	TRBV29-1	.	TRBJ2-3	CSVQGPDTQYF	TGCAGCGTTCAGGGGCCAGATACGCAGTATTTT
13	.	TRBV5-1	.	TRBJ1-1	CASSEQKNTEAFF	TGCGCCAGCAGTGAACAGAAGAACACTGAAGCTTTCTTT
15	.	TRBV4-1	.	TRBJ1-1	CASSQAPSRSTEAFF	TGCGCCAGCAGCCAAGCCCCTTCCAGGTCGACTGAAGCTTTCTTT
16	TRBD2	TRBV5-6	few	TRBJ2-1	CASSSLGGGIGNEQFF	TGTGCCAGCAGCTCCTTGGGGGGAGGGATAGGCAATGAGCAGTTCTTC
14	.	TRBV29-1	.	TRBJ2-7	CSVAAGSGSYEQYF	TGCAGCGTCGCTGCAGGGTCGGGTTCCTACGAGCAGTACTTC
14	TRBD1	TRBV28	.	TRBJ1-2	CASSPPTGGYGYTF	TGTGCCAGCAGTCCCCCGACAGGGGGCTATGGCTACACCTTC
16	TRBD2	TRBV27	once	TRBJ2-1	CASSSRTSGRYNEQFF	TGTGCCAGCAGTTCCCGGACTAGCGGGAGGTACAATGAGCAGTTCTTC
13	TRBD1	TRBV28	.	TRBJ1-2	CATRQGLYYGYTF	TGTGCCACCCGACAGGGGCTGTACTATGGCTACACCTTC
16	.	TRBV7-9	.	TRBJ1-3	CASSFKQREGGNTIYF	TGTGCCAGCAGTTTCAAACAACGGGAAGGAGGAAACACCATATATTTT
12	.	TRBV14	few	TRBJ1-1	CASSRQNTEAFF	TGTGCCAGCAGCCGACAGAACACTGAAGCTTTCTTT
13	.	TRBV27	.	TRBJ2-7	CASSLRGSYEQYF	TGTGCCAGCAGTTTAAGAGGATCCTACGAGCAGTACTTC
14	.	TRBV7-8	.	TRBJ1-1	CASSLGAENTEAFF	TGTGCCAGCAGCTTAGGAGCCGAGAACACTGAAGCTTTCTTT